This TCR beta chain came from a study of blood T cell repertoires in COVID-19. Overall study context: Acute and convalescent COVID-19 samples came from the United States, Italy and Spain. In each case, the material was cDNA or gDNA derived from T cells, B-cell-depleted T cells, or PBMCs.

Produced via immunoSEQ multiplex PCR; TCRdb's table is partial and in-frame only. This sample carries about 15,000 clones, about 69% of them seen once, and the ten largest clones take approximately 15%. Between the trimmed V and J ends, which lost 6 bases and 0 bases, there was a span of 19 bases. The CDR3 loop spans 17 amino acids. Per germline, CDR1 LNHNV and CDR2 YYDKDF (reference sequence). Material: peripheral blood. The chain employs TRBV15 and TRBJ2-3; D possibly corresponds to TRBD1 (6 bases). This clonotype originated in a man aged 55 to 70 with acute or convalescent COVID-19. For the CDR3, the DNA is TGTGCCACCAGGCCCGAGACAGGCGAGCTTAGCACAGATACGCAGTATTTT. This sequence encodes CATRPETGELSTDTQYF.